Each of the 31 T cell receptor beta chains below was sequenced from the same sample in a study of shared clonotypes between healthy human individuals. The protocol was immunoSEQ multiplex PCR, while the TCRdb copy is restricted to in-frame clones and leaves out a portion. The sample lists fewer than 650,000 clones, roughly four fifths seen once, with 10% to 15% in the top ten. Input material: PBMCs. The receptors shown here come from a woman aged 40 to 49 in good health. Some clones in this sample may be carry-over from other donors' samples.

DNA for the CDR3: TGTGCCAGCAGCGTAAGAGAGACCCAGTACTTC. Its translation is CASSVRETQYF. V and J are TRBV5-6 and TRBJ2-5; D ambiguous. V gave up 4 bases and J gave up 4 bases, with 5 bases separating them. CDR1 and CDR2 from the germline V gene are SGHDT and YYEEEE. This CDR3 is 11 amino acids long.

The gene calls are TRBV4-1 and TRBJ2-7, with TRBD1 matching 11 bases. The V segment lost 3 bases and the J segment 2 bases; nucleotides outside the gene matches: 6. The germline V gene has CDR1 MGHRA and CDR2 YSYEKL. The CDR3 totals 16 residues. The DNA of the CDR3 is TGCGCCAGCAGCCACACCCCGGGACAGGGGGCCTACGAGCAGTACTTC. It codes for CASSHTPGQGAYEQYF.

The chain recombines TRBV6-4 with TRBJ2-7; weak D call: TRBD2 (5 bases). The germline V gene encodes CDR1 MRHNA and CDR2 SNTAGT. V was shortened by 3 bases and J by 2 bases, with 11 bases between the two germline ends. The length of the CDR3 is 14 residues. The CDR3 protein is CASSEWRATYEQYF. Written as DNA, the CDR3 is TGTGCCAGCAGTGAGTGGCGGGCCACCTACGAGCAGTACTTC.

Remarks on this clone: Its ends do not fully match the called genes, so a read error is possible. The chain employs TRBV13 and TRBJ2-5; 10 bases are a match to TRBD2. CDR3 length: 15 amino acids. Germline V gives CDR1 PRHDT, CDR2 FYEKMQ (reference sequence). For the CDR3, the DNA is TGTGCCAGCAGCTTGCGACTAGCGGGTCAAGGGACCCAGTACTTC. Protein product: CASSLRLAGQGTQYF.

Of note for this clone: This may be a read error, as it is one base from a much larger clone. The rearrangement joins TRBV5-1 to TRBJ2-7; 8 nucleotides match TRBD1. This CDR3 comprises 15 residues. The germline gives CDR1 SGHRS, CDR2 YFSETQ. The CDR3: CANSWGAGGLGEQYF. CDR3 nucleotide sequence: TGCGCCAACAGCTGGGGAGCAGGGGGCCTCGGCGAGCAGTACTTC.

In this sample, this clone turned up many times. This specimen includes other DNA sequences encoding the same CDR3. The chain combines TRBV29-1 with TRBJ2-5, with a tentative D call TRBD2 (5 bases). This CDR3 is built from 13 residues. The germline V and J ends were trimmed by 5 bases and 2 bases, with 12 bases remaining between them. CDR1 is SQVTM, CDR2 ANQGSEA, per germline. The CDR3 DNA follows: TGCAGCGTTCGAGGGCTGCCGCAAGAGACCCAGTACTTC. This codes for CSVRGLPQETQYF.

The chain has TRBV5-4 and TRBJ1-4; D is possibly TRBD1 (5 bases). V was trimmed by 0 bases and J by 5 bases, leaving 11 bases between them. The germline gives CDR1 SGHNT, CDR2 YYREEE (reference sequence). There are 15 residues in the CDR3. The CDR3 is CASSLAGRHNEKLFF. CDR3 DNA sequence: TGTGCCAGCAGCTTGGCGGGACGGCACAATGAAAAACTGTTTTTT.

This clone came up many times. The identical CDR3 is also encoded by other nucleotide sequences in the sample. The chain employs TRBV2 and TRBJ2-5; TRBD2 matches at 7 bases. V dropped 4 bases and J dropped 9; count of bases not matched to a gene: 8. Germline CDR1 and CDR2: SNHLY and FYNNEI. This CDR3 has 13 residues. CDR3 sequence (DNA): TGTGCCAGCAGTGGAATCCCCCGGGGGGCCCAGTACTTC. Encoded protein: CASSGIPRGAQYF.

The chain employs TRBV2 and TRBJ2-5; 9 nucleotides align to TRBD2. This CDR3 region has 15 residues. Per the germline V gene, CDR1 is SNHLY and CDR2 is FYNNEI. With V trimmed by 7 bases and J by 4 bases, 10 bases remained unmatched. CDR3 bases: TGTGCCAGCACCGAGGGGCTAGCGGGATCAGAGACCCAGTACTTC. Its translation is CASTEGLAGSETQYF.

The chain recombines TRBV5-1 with TRBJ2-7; the D is unclear. Between the trimmed V and J ends, which lost 1 base and 5 bases, there was a span of 4 bases. Per germline, CDR1 SGHRS and CDR2 YFSETQ. CDR3 length equals 11 residues. In DNA form, the CDR3 reads TGCGCCAGCAGCTTGAAAGACGAGCAGTACTTC. Translated: CASSLKDEQYF.

The J gene is TRBJ2-7, the V gene TRBV30, with 9 bases fitting TRBD1. Germline CDR1 reads GTSNPN; CDR2 reads SVGIG (reference sequence). V lost 1 base and J lost 0; bases outside the gene matches: 13. The CDR3 runs to 18 residues. CDR3 sequence reads: CAWSGQNPTGGSSYEQYF. The CDR3 DNA reads TGTGCCTGGAGTGGACAGAACCCGACAGGGGGGAGCTCCTACGAGCAGTACTTC.

The chain carries TRBV7-2 and TRBJ2-7, with D maybe TRBD2 (7 bases). Germline-derived CDR1 and CDR2 are SGHTA and FQGNSA. This CDR3 has 15 residues. The V end was cut by 6 bases, the J end by 7 bases, with 22 bases between. The CDR3 protein is CASRFSGRGPWEQYF. In nucleotides, the CDR3 is TGTGCCAGCAGATTCTCAGGGCGGGGGCCCTGGGAGCAGTACTTC.

This rearrangement joins TRBV20-1 to TRBJ2-3, with D possibly matching TRBD2 (6 bases). Germline CDR1 reads DFQATT; CDR2 reads SNEGSKA (reference sequence). This CDR3 has 11 residues. The germline V and J ends were trimmed by 8 bases and 4 bases, with 10 bases remaining between them. The CDR3 bases are TGCAGTTCACGACTAGCAGATACGCAGTATTTT. The encoded protein is CSSRLADTQYF.

The chain couples TRBV29-1 to TRBJ2-2, with 9 bases identical to TRBD2. CDR1 and CDR2 from the germline V gene are SQVTM and ANQGSEA. The junction had 5 bases not matched to a gene; V was cut back by 0 bases and J by 6 bases. The CDR3 consists of 15 residues. This CDR3 reads CSVEDLSGSSGELFF. The CDR3, as DNA: TGCAGCGTTGAAGATCTTAGCGGGAGCTCCGGGGAGCTGTTTTTT.

The rearrangement joins TRBV4-1 to TRBJ1-2, with a tentative D call TRBD1 (5 bases). The germline V and J ends were trimmed by 3 bases and 4 bases, with 27 bases remaining between them. Germline assignment: CDR1 MGHRA and CDR2 YSYEKL. The CDR3 extends over 19 amino acids. CDR3 nucleotide sequence: TGCGCCAGCAGCCAGAGCGGGCCGACAGTCCCCAAGAGGATCTATGGCTACACCTTC. It encodes CASSQSGPTVPKRIYGYTF.

The chain links TRBV5-8 to TRBJ2-7, with 8 bases identical to TRBD1. Trimming removed 4 bases from V and 6 bases from J; junction bases left unmatched: 9. Germline V CDR1 and CDR2: SGHTS, YDEGEE. The CDR3 contains 14 residues. The CDR3 nucleotides read TGTGCCAGCAGCCCTCGGACAGGGCTAGGCGAGCAGTACTTC. Residues: CASSPRTGLGEQYF.

The J gene is TRBJ1-2, the V gene TRBV9; 8 bases are shared with TRBD1. The CDR3 consists of 15 residues. CDR1 and CDR2 from the germline V gene are SGDLS and YYNGEE. Unmatched junction bases numbered 6, after V lost 0 bases and J lost 5 bases. The CDR3 nucleotides are TGTGCCAGCAGCGTAGATCCCGGGACAGGATATGGCTACACCTTC. Encoded protein: CASSVDPGTGYGYTF.

The chain employs TRBV18 and TRBJ2-7, with TRBD1 matching 8 bases. Germline trimming cut 5 bases from V and 5 bases from J; bases unmatched to any gene: 11. CDR1 and CDR2 from the germline V gene are KGHSH and LQKENI. The CDR3 totals 15 residues. This chain's CDR3 is CASSKRQGPGHEQYF. The CDR3 coding sequence is TGTGCCAGCTCAAAGAGACAGGGGCCGGGCCACGAGCAGTACTTC.

V and J are TRBV5-1 and TRBJ1-4; no definite D call. Trimming took 4 bases from V and 7 from J, leaving 8 bases between them. CDR1 and CDR2 (germline): SGHRS, YFSETQ. The CDR3 length is 12 residues. CDR3: CASSEDSEKLFF. The CDR3 DNA follows: TGCGCCAGCAGCGAGGACTCTGAAAAACTGTTTTTT.

The gene calls are TRBV2 and TRBJ2-5; D perhaps matches TRBD1 (6 bases). Germline-derived CDR1 and CDR2 are SNHLY and FYNNEI. With 6 bases removed from V and 7 bases from J, the gap between germline ends came to 15 bases. The CDR3 is 13 residues long. CDR3 residues: CASRYRELGTQYF. CDR3 sequence (DNA): TGTGCCAGCAGATACAGGGAATTGGGGACCCAGTACTTC.

The rearrangement joins TRBV9 to TRBJ2-3; D possibly corresponds to TRBD2 (5 bases). This CDR3 has 16 amino acids. With 3 bases removed from V and 4 bases from J, the gap between germline ends came to 18 bases. Germline-derived CDR1 and CDR2 are SGDLS and YYNGEE. CDR3 in DNA: TGTGCCAGCAGCGCCGGTCCCCCACTAGTGGCAGATACGCAGTATTTT. The encoded protein is CASSAGPPLVADTQYF. The whole variable domain, filled in from reference TRBV9 and TRBJ2-3, reads DSGVTQTPKHLITATGQRVTLRCSPRSGDLSVYWYQQSLDQGLQFLIQYYNGEERAKGNILERFSAQQFPDLHSELNLSSLELGDSALYFCASSAGPPLVADTQYFGPGTRLTVL.

The chain recombines TRBV5-1 with TRBJ2-7; TRBD2 matches at 7 bases. V lost 0 bases and J lost 7; bases outside the gene matches: 7. The CDR3 loop spans 14 amino acids. The V gene's germline CDR1 is SGHRS and CDR2 YFSETQ. The DNA of the CDR3 is TGCGCCAGCAGCTTGGGAGAGACTAGCAGTGAGCAGTACTTC. This gives the protein CASSLGETSSEQYF.

This chain uses TRBV28 with TRBJ1-2; maybe TRBD1 (5 bases). There are 15 residues in the CDR3. Trimming shortened V by 3 bases and J by 4 bases, and 15 bases separated the two germline ends. Germline CDR1 and CDR2: MDHEN and SYDVKM. CDR3 protein: CASSFPVGGFYGYTF. The CDR3 DNA sequence: TGTGCCAGCAGTTTCCCCGTGGGGGGGTTCTATGGCTACACCTTC.

In this sample, this clone turned up once. At one end the junction does not follow the germline gene, possibly because of a read error. The chain recombines TRBV10-3 with TRBJ2-7; D not certain. This CDR3 comprises 15 residues. Germline assignment: CDR1 ENHRY and CDR2 SYGVKD. The CDR3 sequence: CASSEGAEVSYEQYF. The CDR3 bases are TGTGCCAGCAGTGAAGGAGCCGAGGTATCCTACGAGCAGTACTTC.

The rearrangement uses TRBV4-3 and TRBJ2-3; D remains unclear. CDR3 size: 15 residues. Germline V gives CDR1 LGHNA, CDR2 YSLEER. V shed 0 bases and J shed 0 bases, with 7 bases lying between them. The CDR3 sequence is CASSQEGPSTDTQYF. The CDR3 DNA reads as TGCGCCAGCAGCCAAGAGGGTCCCAGCACAGATACGCAGTATTTT.

This rearrangement joins TRBV5-3 to TRBJ1-2, with unresolved D. TRBV5-3 is designated an ORF whose function remains uncertain. This CDR3 is built from 14 residues. V was clipped by 2 bases and J by 1 base, with 9 bases between them. The CDR3 DNA reads TGTGCCAGAAGCTTAGCAGTCATTAACTATGGCTACACCTTC. Translation gives CARSLAVINYGYTF.

V is TRBV15 and J is TRBJ1-4; 8 bases map to TRBD1. The trim removed 3 bases at V and 4 bases at J, leaving 4 bases unmatched. In germline, CDR1 is LNHNV, CDR2 YYDKDF (reference sequence). The CDR3 covers 15 residues. The CDR3 nucleotides read TGTGCCACCAGCAGCGGACAGGGATTTAATGAAAAACTGTTTTTT. It yields the protein CATSSGQGFNEKLFF. The entire variable domain, with the rest obtained from reference TRBV15 and TRBJ1-4, is as follows: DAMVIQNPRYQVTQFGKPVTLSCSQTLNHNVMYWYQQKSSQAPKLLFHYYDKDFNNEADTPDNFQSRRPNTSFCFLDIRSPGLGDTAMYLCATSSGQGFNEKLFFGSGTQLSVL.

A few counts support this clone. The chain recombines TRBV19 with TRBJ2-3; D is ambiguous. Germline lookup yields CDR1 LNHDA and CDR2 SQIVND (reference sequence). This CDR3 is 12 amino acids long. Trimming stripped 3 bases from V and 0 bases from J, with 1 base between. The CDR3, as DNA: TGTGCCAGTAGTATTAGCACAGATACGCAGTATTTT. Translating it yields CASSISTDTQYF. Based on the CDR3 plus reference TRBV19 and TRBJ2-3, the full variable domain is DGGITQSPKYLFRKEGQNVTLSCEQNLNHDAMYWYRQDPGQGLRLIYYSQIVNDFQKGDIAEGYSVSREKKESFPLTVTSAQKNPTAFYLCASSISTDTQYFGPGTRLTVL.

The V gene is TRBV30, the J gene TRBJ2-5; no clear D gene. In germline, CDR1 is GTSNPN, CDR2 SVGIG (reference sequence). V lost 3 bases, J lost 5 bases, and 16 bases lay in between. The CDR3 is 14 residues long. In DNA, the CDR3 is TGTGCCTGGAGGCCCCCCCCATTGTGGGAGACCCAGTACTTC. Translating gives CAWRPPPLWETQYF.

V is TRBV2 and J is TRBJ2-2; D not resolved. V lost 6 bases and J 3 bases, leaving 5 bases between the germline ends. The CDR3 has 12 residues. CDR1 SNHLY and CDR2 FYNNEI come from the germline V gene. The CDR3 is CASRLYTGELFF. In DNA, the CDR3 is TGTGCCAGCAGGCTGTACACCGGGGAGCTGTTTTTT.

This clone was detected a few times. J is TRBJ1-1 and V is TRBV30, with TRBD1 matching 7 bases. The V and J ends lost 1 base and 1 base, in that order; junction bases with no gene match: 3. The CDR3 totals 14 residues. Germline V gene lookup returns CDR1 GTSNPN and CDR2 SVGIG (reference sequence). CDR3 sequence (DNA): TGTGCCTGGAGTGAAGGGGGCTGGAACACTGAAGCTTTCTTT. It is translated as CAWSEGGWNTEAFF.